This T cell receptor beta chain stems from a study of T cells in Graves' hyperthyroidism and ophthalmopathy. Amplification of TCR beta CDR3 regions was performed using RNA transcripts as template. An initial round of RT-PCR targeting the TCR CDR3 relied on the HTBI primer set. TCRdb recomputed calls from the multiplex PCR reads with MiXCR, one row per CDR3 protein. Among about 640,000 distinct CDR3 sequences listed, 45% were seen once. The germline V gene encodes CDR1 SGHTA and CDR2 FQGNSA. The germline V and J ends were trimmed by 5 bases and 4 bases, with 12 bases remaining between them. This CDR3 is 14 amino acids long. Note on this clonotype: Its cognate antigen is unknown.

Study-wide findings and caveats: In blood, most of the thyroid clonotypes expanded above 0.001 were also present.

Thyroid ultrasound and orbital computed tomography, with clinical symptoms and serum thyroxine and TRAb, informed diagnoses. The source material was peripheral blood or thyroid tissue (not recorded which). This sequence was found in an adult man with Graves' disease, either hyperthyroidism or ophthalmopathy (not recorded which). The J gene is TRBJ1-5, the V gene TRBV7-2; no firm D call. Here the CDR3 reads CASSQVKGNQPQHF. CDR3 bases: TGTGCCAGCAGCCAAGTGAAGGGAAATCAGCCCCAGCATTTT.